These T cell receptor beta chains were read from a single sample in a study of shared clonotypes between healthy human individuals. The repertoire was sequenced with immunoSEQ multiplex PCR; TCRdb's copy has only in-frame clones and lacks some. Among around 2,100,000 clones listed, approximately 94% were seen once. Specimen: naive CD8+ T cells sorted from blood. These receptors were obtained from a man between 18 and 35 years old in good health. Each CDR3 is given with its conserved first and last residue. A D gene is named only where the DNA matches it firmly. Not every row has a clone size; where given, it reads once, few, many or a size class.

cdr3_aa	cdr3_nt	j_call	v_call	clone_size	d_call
CASSFDRGSTEAFF	TGTGCCAGCAGTTTCGACAGGGGGAGCACTGAAGCTTTCTTT	TRBJ1-1	TRBV28	.	TRBD1
CAWSVGQGAINEQFF	TGTGCCTGGAGTGTAGGACAGGGGGCGATCAATGAGCAGTTCTTC	TRBJ2-1	TRBV30	.	TRBD1
CASSQEYGYNEQFF	TGCGCCAGCAGCCAAGAGTACGGGTACAATGAGCAGTTCTTC	TRBJ2-1	TRBV4-1	once	.
CASSEAVASYNEQFF	TGTGCCAGCAGTGAAGCGGTTGCCTCCTACAATGAGCAGTTCTTC	TRBJ2-1	TRBV6-1	.	.
CASSDGLAGVNGELFF	TGCGCCAGCAGCGATGGACTAGCGGGAGTCAACGGGGAGCTGTTTTTT	TRBJ2-2	TRBV5-1	.	TRBD2
CASSQGAYYNEQFF	TGCGCCAGCAGCCAAGGGGCCTACTACAATGAGCAGTTCTTC	TRBJ2-1	TRBV4-1	.	.
CASSPEILGHTEAFF	TGTGCCAGCAGCCCAGAGATCCTAGGTCACACTGAAGCTTTCTTT	TRBJ1-1	TRBV7-6	.	.
CASSLQETQYF	TGTGCCAGCAGCCTACAAGAGACCCAGTACTTC	TRBJ2-5	TRBV5-4	.	.
CAWGTSGIEQFF	TGTGCCTGGGGGACTAGCGGGATTGAGCAGTTCTTC	TRBJ2-1	TRBV30	.	TRBD2
CASSLGQGTYEQYF	TGTGCCAGCAGCCTTGGACAGGGAACCTACGAGCAGTACTTC	TRBJ2-7	TRBV7-6	.	TRBD1
CASSLRYTGVIADTQYF	TGCGCCAGCAGCCTCCGTTACACGGGAGTCATCGCAGATACGCAGTATTTT	TRBJ2-3	TRBV5-1	.	.
CASSDGQGGNQPQHF	TGTGCCAGCAGTGACGGACAGGGGGGCAATCAGCCCCAGCATTTT	TRBJ1-5	TRBV6-1	.	TRBD1
CASSEKRESPDTQYF	TGTGCCAGCAGTGAAAAGCGGGAGAGCCCAGATACGCAGTATTTT	TRBJ2-3	TRBV6-1	.	TRBD2
CASSSRQGPTGELFF	TGTGCCAGCAGCTCCAGACAGGGACCCACCGGGGAGCTGTTTTTT	TRBJ2-2	TRBV7-9	.	TRBD1
CASSVVAGSYNEQFF	TGTGCCAGCAGCGTAGTGGCGGGTTCCTACAATGAGCAGTTCTTC	TRBJ2-1	TRBV9	few	.
CASSPREGPDYEQYF	TGTGCCAGCTCACCACGTGAGGGGCCAGACTACGAGCAGTACTTC	TRBJ2-7	TRBV18	.	.
CASSLAKSGFGSGELFF	TGCGCCAGCAGCTTGGCCAAATCGGGGTTCGGGTCCGGGGAGCTGTTTTTT	TRBJ2-2	TRBV5-1	.	.
CASQAVGGTDTQYF	TGTGCCAGCCAAGCGGTCGGAGGCACAGATACGCAGTATTTT	TRBJ2-3	TRBV2	.	.
CAIMPGAGALLSYNEQFF	TGTGCCATCATGCCGGGAGCGGGGGCCCTGTTAAGCTACAATGAGCAGTTCTTC	TRBJ2-1	TRBV10-3	.	TRBD2
CASSLSQGAYSPLHF	TGTGCCAGCAGTTTATCTCAGGGAGCTTATTCACCCCTCCACTTT	TRBJ1-6	TRBV27	.	.
CATGTSGPSDTQYF	TGTGCCACCGGGACTAGCGGGCCCAGTGATACGCAGTATTTT	TRBJ2-3	TRBV10-3	few	TRBD2
CASRIGNEQFF	TGTGCCAGCAGGATAGGCAATGAGCAGTTCTTC	TRBJ2-1	TRBV7-2	.	.
CASSLQGSEAFF	TGCGCCAGCAGCCTACAGGGGTCAGAAGCTTTCTTT	TRBJ1-1	TRBV4-1	.	TRBD1
CASSSGTGDSPLHF	TGTGCCAGCAGCTCCGGGACAGGGGATTCACCCCTCCACTTT	TRBJ1-6	TRBV7-9	once	TRBD1
CASSQDLGASTDTQYF	TGCGCCAGCAGCCAAGATCTTGGGGCTAGCACAGATACGCAGTATTTT	TRBJ2-3	TRBV4-3	.	.
CASSMTSYQPQHF	TGTGCCAGTAGTATGACGTCCTATCAGCCCCAGCATTTT	TRBJ1-5	TRBV19	once	.
CAWSVLAGGLNEQFF	TGTGCCTGGAGTGTACTAGCGGGGGGGTTAAATGAGCAGTTCTTC	TRBJ2-1	TRBV30	.	TRBD2
CASSHTRDSSYEQYF	TGTGCCAGCAGCCATACTAGGGACTCTTCCTACGAGCAGTACTTC	TRBJ2-7	TRBV7-9	.	.
CASSKEGTGVREKLFF	TGTGCCAGCAGCAAAGAGGGCACAGGGGTTCGAGAAAAACTGTTTTTT	TRBJ1-4	TRBV7-9	once	TRBD1
CASSSPGLAGGTYNEQFF	TGTGCCAGCAGTTCACCGGGACTAGCGGGGGGAACCTACAATGAGCAGTTCTTC	TRBJ2-1	TRBV25-1	.	TRBD2